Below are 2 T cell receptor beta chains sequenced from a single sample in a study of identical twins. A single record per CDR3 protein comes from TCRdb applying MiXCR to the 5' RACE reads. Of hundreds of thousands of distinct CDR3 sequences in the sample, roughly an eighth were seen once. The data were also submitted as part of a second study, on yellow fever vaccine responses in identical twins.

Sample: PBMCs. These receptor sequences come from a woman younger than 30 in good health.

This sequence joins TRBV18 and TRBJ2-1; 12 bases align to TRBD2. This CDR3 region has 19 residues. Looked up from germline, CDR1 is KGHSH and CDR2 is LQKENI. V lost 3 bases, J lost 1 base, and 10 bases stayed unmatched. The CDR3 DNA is TGTGCCAGCTCACCGTTGACTAGCGGGAGAGTCGGGTCCTACAATGAGCAGTTCTTC. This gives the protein CASSPLTSGRVGSYNEQFF.

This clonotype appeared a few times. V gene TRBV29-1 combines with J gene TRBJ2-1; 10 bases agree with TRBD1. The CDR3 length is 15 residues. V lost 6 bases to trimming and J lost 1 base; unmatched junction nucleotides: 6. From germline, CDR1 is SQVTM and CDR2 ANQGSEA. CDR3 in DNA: TGCAGCGTGCGGACAGGGGGGGGTTCCTACAATGAGCAGTTCTTC. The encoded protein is CSVRTGGGSYNEQFF.